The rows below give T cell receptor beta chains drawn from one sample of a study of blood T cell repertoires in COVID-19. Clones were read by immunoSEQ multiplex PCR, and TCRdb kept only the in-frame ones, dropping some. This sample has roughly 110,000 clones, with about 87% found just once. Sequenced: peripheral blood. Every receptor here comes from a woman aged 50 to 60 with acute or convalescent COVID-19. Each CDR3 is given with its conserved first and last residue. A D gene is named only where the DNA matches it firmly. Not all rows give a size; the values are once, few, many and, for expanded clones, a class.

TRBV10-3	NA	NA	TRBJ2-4	CAISGTGGVGQYF	TGTGCCATCAGTGGAACAGGCGGGGTGGGCCAGTACTTC
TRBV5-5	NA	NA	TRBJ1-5	CASSPHLAARQNQPQHF	TGTGCCAGCAGCCCACATTTGGCGGCGAGACAGAATCAGCCCCAGCATTTT
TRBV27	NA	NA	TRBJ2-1	CASSFRGMDEQFF	TGTGCCAGCAGTTTTAGGGGTATGGATGAGCAGTTCTTC
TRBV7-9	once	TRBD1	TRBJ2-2	CASSKIKGASGTGELFF	TGTGCCAGCAGCAAGATCAAGGGGGCGAGTGGCACCGGGGAGCTGTTTTTT
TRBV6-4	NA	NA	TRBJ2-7	CASSVQSSEQYF	TGTGCCAGCAGTGTACAATCCTCCGAGCAGTACTTC
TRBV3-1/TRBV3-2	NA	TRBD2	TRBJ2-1	CASSPFVSGISYNEQFF	TGTGCCAGCAGCCCTTTTGTAAGCGGGATTTCCTACAATGAGCAGTTCTTC
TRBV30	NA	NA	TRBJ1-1	CAWRDRENTEAFF	TGTGCCTGGAGAGACAGAGAGAACACTGAAGCTTTCTTT
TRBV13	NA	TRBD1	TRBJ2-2	CASSSGQGSGELFF	TGTGCCAGCAGCTCGGGACAGGGATCCGGGGAGCTGTTTTTT
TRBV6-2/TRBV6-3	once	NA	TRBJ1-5	CASSYIGEGSNQPQHF	TGTGCCAGCAGTTACATCGGGGAGGGGAGCAATCAGCCCCAGCATTTT
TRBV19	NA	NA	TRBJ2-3	CASSIGAGPDTQYF	TGTGCCAGTAGTATTGGGGCAGGGCCCGATACGCAGTATTTT
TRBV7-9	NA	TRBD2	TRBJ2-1	CASSRTSGRSYNEQFF	TGTGCCAGCAGCCGAACTAGCGGGAGGTCCTACAATGAGCAGTTCTTC
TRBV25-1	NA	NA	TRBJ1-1	CASSDSGALNTEAFF	TGTGCCAGCAGTGATTCAGGGGCCTTGAACACTGAAGCTTTCTTT
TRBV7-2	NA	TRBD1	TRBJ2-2	CASSLGQGFTGELFF	TGTGCCAGCAGCTTAGGACAGGGGTTCACCGGGGAGCTGTTTTTT
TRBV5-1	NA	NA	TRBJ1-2	CATHEGDYGYTF	TGCGCCACCCACGAGGGTGACTATGGCTACACCTTC
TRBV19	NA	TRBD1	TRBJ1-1	CASSAQRGPLNTEAFF	TGTGCCAGTAGTGCTCAGAGGGGGCCCCTGAACACTGAAGCTTTCTTT